The next 29 T cell receptor beta chains were all read from a single sample in a study of tumor-infiltrating lymphocytes in primary liver carcinoma. RNA and DNA were co-extracted from approximately 20-30 mg of unsorted bulk tissue. From about 0.45 ug total RNA, TCR beta cDNA was generated with a primer in the constant region. Three nested multiplex PCR rounds of slightly modified ARM-PCR generated TCR beta libraries. The study ran its first two PCR rounds for around 9 cycles each, using TRBV1-TRBV30 forward primers and a C-beta reverse primer. TCRdb re-analysed the multiplex PCR reads in MiXCR, keeping a single row per CDR3 protein. The table shows 95,000 to 150,000 distinct CDR3 sequences, with 60% to 70% occurring only once. The sample was liver tumor tissue from sampling region 1. Subset denoted: tumor region T1, superior pole. The receptors come from a woman aged 55-69 years with primary liver carcinoma and hepatitis B virus infection.

J is TRBJ2-2 and V is TRBV11-2; D perhaps matches TRBD2 (6 bases). This CDR3 has 17 amino acids. Per the germline V gene, CDR1 is SGHAT and CDR2 is FQNNGV. The CDR3 region is CASRPLRGGEDTGELFF. The CDR3 bases are TGTGCAAGCCGACCCCTAAGGGGCGGGGAAGACACCGGGGAGCTGTTTTTT.

As regards this clonotype: A read error may account for a junction end that differs from germline. The J gene is TRBJ2-1, the V gene TRBV11-2; a weak D match, TRBD2 (6 bases). The germline CDR1 and CDR2 sequences are SGHAT and FQNNGV. The CDR3 is made up of 17 amino acids. CDR3 nucleotides: TGTACCAGCAGCATTCACTCGGGACTCCTTAATAGGAATGAGCAGTCCTTC. This codes for CTSSIHSGLLNRNEQSF. The full variable domain, in which reference TRBV11-2 and TRBJ2-1 provide the parts outside the CDR3, is EAGVAQSPRYKIIEKRQSVAFWCNPISGHATLYWYQQILGQGPKLLIQFQNNGVVDDSQLPKDRFSAERLKGVDSTLKIQPAKLEDSAVYLCTSSIHSGLLNRNEQSFGPGTRLTVL.

Many counts were recorded for this clonotype. The rearrangement links TRBV12-3 or TRBV12-4 to TRBJ1-3; 9 bases are shared with TRBD1. The CDR3 is 14 amino acids. V was pared by 6 bases and J by 2 bases, with 2 bases of the junction left unmatched. CDR3 residues: CASRRQGAGNTIYF. CDR3 DNA sequence: TGTGCCAGCAGGAGACAGGGGGCTGGAAACACCATATATTTT.

As to this clonotype: The junction does not match germline at one end; this may be a read error. The chain has TRBV5-1 and TRBJ2-3; a possible D gene is TRBD2 (6 bases). The CDR3 loop spans 17 amino acids. Germline V gene data show CDR1 as SGHRS and CDR2 as YFSETQ. The CDR3 sequence is CANSLAWIAEGTDTQYF. The CDR3 nucleotides read TGCGCCAACAGCTTGGCCTGGATAGCGGAAGGCACAGATACGCAGTATTTT.

Worth noting for this clonotype: A read error is possible here, since a much larger clone lies one base away. The chain recombines TRBV5-5 with TRBJ2-2; no reliable D call. Germline-derived CDR1 and CDR2 are SGHKS and YYEKEE (reference sequence). The ends were cut back, 5 bases at V and 7 bases at J, with 12 bases in the middle. The CDR3 totals 13 residues. The CDR3 sequence: CASRGISSGELFF. In DNA, the CDR3 is TGTGCCAGCAGGGGGATTTCCAGCGGGGAGCTGTTTTTT.

Turning to this clonotype: A read error may be the cause here, since a much bigger clone is one base away. This rearrangement joins TRBV6-6 to TRBJ2-7, with TRBD2 matching over 7 bases. Per germline, CDR1 MNHNY and CDR2 SVGAGI (reference sequence). The J segment lost 2 bases and the V segment lost 7 bases, leaving 11 bases of the junction unmatched. The CDR3 consists of 15 residues. In DNA, the CDR3 is TGTGCCAGCACCTCCGGGCCAGCGGGACCCTACGAGCAGTACTTC. It specifies CASTSGPAGPYEQYF.

With respect to this clonotype: This sequence may be a read error, since a much larger clone differs from it by one base. The chain uses TRBV12-3 or TRBV12-4 and TRBJ2-1, with TRBD2 identical over 8 bases. The CDR3 consists of 15 residues. V was pared by 6 bases and J by 1 base, with 5 bases of the junction left unmatched. The CDR3: CASRRSGMSYNEQFF. The CDR3 bases are TGTGCCAGCAGGCGTAGCGGGATGTCCTACAATGAGCAGTTCTTC.

In this sample, this clonotype turned up once. The junction does not match germline at one end; this may be a read error. The rearrangement links TRBV11-2 to TRBJ2-2, with 8 bases fitting TRBD1. Germline V gene data show CDR1 as SGHAT and CDR2 as FQNNGV. The CDR3 loop spans 14 amino acids. CDR3 amino acids: CASTTGGYSGELLF. CDR3 sequence (DNA): TGTGCCAGCACCACAGGGGGTTATTCCGGGGAGCTGCTTTTT.

The chain employs TRBV6-1 and TRBJ2-7; no clear D gene. The CDR3 length is 12 residues. The V and J ends lost 4 bases and 13 bases respectively, with 17 bases between them. Germline CDR1 reads MNHNS; CDR2 reads SASEGT. CDR3 region: CASSVLGPGHYF. Written as DNA, the CDR3 is TGTGCCAGCAGTGTCCTGGGTCCCGGGCATTACTTC.

In regard to this clonotype: An end of the junction differs from the germline gene, which may be a read error. V gene TRBV29-1 combines with J gene TRBJ2-3; unclear D gene. This CDR3 has 16 amino acids. Germline V gives CDR1 SQVTM, CDR2 ANQGSEA. This CDR3 is CSVEDWKETGTDKQYF. CDR3 coding DNA: TGCAGCGTTGAAGATTGGAAAGAGACTGGCACAGATAAGCAGTATTTT.

Remarks on this clonotype: Possible read error: a much larger clone is one base away. Here the CDR3 reads CDSGGHTVTEAFF. The CDR3 nucleotides read TGTGACAGCGGGGGACATACAGTCACTGAAGCTTTCTTT. The chain uses TRBV28 and TRBJ1-1; D might be TRBD1 (6 bases). The CDR3 totals 13 residues. Per the germline V gene, CDR1 is MDHEN and CDR2 is SYDVKM.

As for this clonotype: A much bigger clone sits one base away, suggesting this may be a read error. Here the CDR3 omits its conserved ending phenylalanine or tryptophan, so a read error is the likely source. The chain is built from TRBV5-4 and TRBJ2-1; 9 bases fit TRBD1. Unmatched junction bases numbered 12, after V lost 4 bases and J lost 7 bases. CDR1 SGHNT and CDR2 YYREEE come from the germline V gene (reference sequence). The CDR3 runs 16 residues. The chain's CDR3 is CASSPGGTGSSNEQFS. CDR3 DNA sequence: TGTGCCAGCAGCCCCGGAGGGACAGGGTCATCAAATGAGCAGTTCTCC.

The rearrangement links TRBV11-3 to TRBJ2-1; 8 nucleotides line up with TRBD2. The CDR3 is 14 residues long. The V segment lost 8 bases and the J segment 5 bases; nucleotides outside the gene matches: 8. Germline values: CDR1 SGHNT, CDR2 YENEEA. The CDR3 DNA is TGTGCCAGCCCTCGGGGTAGCGGGAACAATGAGCAGTTCTTC. Encoded protein: CASPRGSGNNEQFF.

The sample holds many counts of this clonotype. The rearrangement links TRBV28 to TRBJ2-7; TRBD1 agrees at 8 bases. Unmatched junction bases numbered 10, after V lost 6 bases and J lost 6 bases. CDR1 and CDR2 from the germline V gene are MDHEN and SYDVKM. The CDR3 has 14 residues. The CDR3 region is CASSPTGVWFEQYF. CDR3 in DNA: TGTGCCAGCAGCCCGACAGGGGTTTGGTTCGAGCAGTACTTC.

V is TRBV5-1 and J is TRBJ1-6; 10 bases fit TRBD1. After removal of 3 bases from V and 3 bases from J, the junction contained 6 bases not matched to a gene. The length of the CDR3 is 17 residues. Germline assignment: CDR1 SGHRS and CDR2 YFSETQ. CDR3 loop: CASSSSGQGVYNSPLHF. The CDR3 DNA follows: TGCGCCAGCAGCTCGAGTGGACAGGGGGTCTATAATTCACCCCTCCACTTT.

A note on this clonotype: Relative to the germline gene, one junction end is altered; a read error may explain this. The CDR3 here is CASSYSNRGYGYTF. The DNA for the CDR3 is TGTGCGAGCAGTTACTCGAACAGGGGCTATGGCTACACCTTC. V and J are TRBV6-5 and TRBJ1-2; TRBD1 matches 7 bases. CDR3 length: 14 amino acids. CDR1 is MNHEY, CDR2 SVGAGI, per germline.

As regards this clonotype: This may stem from a read error, because a much larger clone lies one nucleotide away. CDR3 DNA sequence: TGTACCAGCAGTCCCCTAGCGGGAGGGTCCTACAATGAGCAGTTCTTC. The encoded protein is CTSSPLAGGSYNEQFF. V is TRBV6-1 and J is TRBJ2-1; TRBD2 matches 12 bases. In germline, CDR1 is MNHNS, CDR2 SASEGT. The CDR3 has 16 residues.

Points on this clonotype: Without the conserved terminal phenylalanine or tryptophan, this CDR3 likely stems from a read error. This chain links TRBV5-5 with TRBJ2-3; 7 bases agree with TRBD2. The germline V gene has CDR1 SGHKS and CDR2 YYEKEE (reference sequence). This CDR3 is 16 amino acids long. The CDR3 reads CASSLGVAGVADMQYS. CDR3 nucleotides: TGTGCCAGCAGCTTGGGCGTTGCGGGAGTGGCCGATATGCAGTATTCT.

The count of this clonotype is one. With a much larger clone just one base away, this may be a read error. V and J are TRBV6-1 and TRBJ1-2, with D possibly being TRBD1 (6 bases). V was shortened by 6 bases and J by 8 bases, with 16 bases between the two germline ends. The CDR3 is made up of 13 amino acids. Germline V gene data show CDR1 as MNHNS and CDR2 as SASEGT. The CDR3 is CASSHPGAWGYTF. As DNA, the CDR3 is TGTGCCAGCAGCCACCCGGGGGCTTGGGGCTACACCTTC.

V usage is TRBV10-3 and J usage is TRBJ1-1; 11 bases agree with TRBD1. The CDR3 spans 14 residues. Germline CDR1 ENHRY, CDR2 SYGVKD. V was pared by 6 bases and J by 1 base, with 1 base of the junction left unmatched. For the CDR3, the DNA is TGTGCCATCAGCGGACAGGGGGCGAACACTGAAGCTTTCTTT. It yields the protein CAISGQGANTEAFF.

A note on this clonotype: A much larger clone differs from this one at a single base, so this may be a read error. The rearrangement joins TRBV6-1 to TRBJ2-3; the match to TRBD2 covers 11 bases. The CDR3 extends over 16 amino acids. Germline V gene data show CDR1 as MNHNS and CDR2 as SASEGT. CDR3 DNA: TGTGTCAGCAGTGGGCATAGCGGGAGGGCCACAGATACGCAGTATTTT. Its protein is CVSSGHSGRATDTQYF.

This clonotype was seen ten or more times. The chain recombines TRBV14 with TRBJ2-3; D perhaps matches TRBD1 (5 bases). V was trimmed by 1 base and J by 0 bases, leaving 8 bases between them. Germline V gene lookup returns CDR1 SGHDN and CDR2 FVKESK. The CDR3 loop spans 15 amino acids. The CDR3 loop is CASSQGGFSTDTQYF. DNA for the CDR3: TGTGCCAGCAGCCAAGGGGGCTTCAGCACAGATACGCAGTATTTT.

This clonotype occurred many times. The chain recombines TRBV6-5 with TRBJ2-1; TRBD2 agrees at 7 bases. The V and J ends lost 2 bases and 6 bases, in that order; junction bases with no gene match: 13. Germline lookup yields CDR1 MNHEY and CDR2 SVGAGI. The CDR3 sequence is 17 residues long. CDR3 amino acids: CASSYRVGGPRGNEQFF. The DNA of the CDR3 is TGTGCCAGCAGTTACAGGGTGGGAGGGCCGAGGGGCAATGAGCAGTTCTTC.

Note on this clonotype: Possible read error: a much larger clone is one base away. The chain employs TRBV6-6 and TRBJ1-1, with D hard to call. CDR3 length: 14 residues. CDR1 is MNHNY, CDR2 SVGAGI, per germline (reference sequence). DNA of the CDR3: TGTGTCAGCAGTTACTCGACTGGCGTACCGGAAGCTTTCTTT. This sequence encodes CVSSYSTGVPEAFF.

Of note for this clonotype: Relative to the germline gene, one junction end is altered; a read error may explain this. The chain carries TRBV29-1 and TRBJ2-5; D remains ambiguous. The CDR3 is 15 residues long. Germline loops: CDR1 SQVTM, CDR2 ANQGSEA. Written as DNA, the CDR3 is TGCAGTGTTCTACCTTTGGTGATTAGTCAAGAGACCCTGTGCTTC. Its protein product is CSVLPLVISQETLCF.

This clonotype was picked up a small number of times. The chain employs TRBV5-1 and TRBJ2-5, with TRBD1 identical over 7 bases. Trimming cost V 5 bases and J 5 bases; bases outside gene matches: 18. Germline lookup yields CDR1 SGHRS and CDR2 YFSETQ. The CDR3 covers 17 residues. For the CDR3, the DNA is TGCGCCAGCAGGAAGGGGACAGCCTCCATTCAGTCGGAGACCCAGTACTTC. It encodes CASRKGTASIQSETQYF. Together with reference TRBV5-1 and TRBJ2-5, the CDR3 gives the full variable domain: KAGVTQTPRYLIKTRGQQVTLSCSPISGHRSVSWYQQTPGQGLQFLFEYFSETQRNKGNFPGRFSGRQFSNSRSEMNVSTLELGDSALYLCASRKGTASIQSETQYFGPGTRLLVL.

V is TRBV29-1 and J is TRBJ2-5; D remains unclear. This CDR3 has 12 amino acids. The germline CDR1 and CDR2 sequences are SQVTM and ANQGSEA. V was pared by 3 bases and J by 4 bases, with 9 bases between. The CDR3 DNA is TGCAGCGTTGACTTACCCAGAGAGACCCAGTACTTC. This codes for CSVDLPRETQYF.

As concerns this clonotype: A much larger clone is a single base away; this may be a read error. The chain employs TRBV12-3 or TRBV12-4 and TRBJ2-1; perhaps TRBD2 as D (6 bases). The CDR3 has 12 amino acids. V was clipped by 5 bases and J by 11 bases, with 13 bases between them. CDR3 nucleotide sequence: TGTGCCAGCAGTGGGGCGGGGTATAAGCAGTTCTTC. It codes for CASSGAGYKQFF.

This clonotype was counted between two and nine times. The gene calls are TRBV5-1 and TRBJ1-2, with D uncertain. The V end lost 4 bases, the J end lost 2 bases, and 6 bases lay between the germline ends. The CDR3 covers 12 residues. Germline loops: CDR1 SGHRS, CDR2 YFSETQ. As DNA, the CDR3 is TGCGCCAGCAGCGGAGACAACTATGGCTACACCTTC. It yields the protein CASSGDNYGYTF.